This is a list of T cell receptor beta chains from one sample in a study of graft-versus-host responses after intestinal transplantation. Sequencing was performed with immunoSEQ multiplex PCR; in TCRdb, only in-frame clones are kept and a portion is missing. The table has under 25,000 clones, approximately 82% seen once. These receptors have no identified antigens. Material: unstimulated CD8+ T cells sorted from spleen or lymph node cells, obtained before transplant. These receptors were obtained from a human donor who was the organ donor for an intestinal transplant. CDR3s include the opening cysteine and the closing phenylalanine or tryptophan. Fields, in order: J gene, D gene, V gene, clone size, CDR3 DNA, CDR3 protein. D genes are given only for firm matches. Size tells how often a clone was seen (once, few, many) or the class of an expanded clone, and some rows leave it out.

J gene: TRBJ1-1; D gene: -; V gene: TRBV29-1; clone size: -; CDR3 DNA: TGCAGCGTCGAAGACCCCTACATGAACACTGAAGCTTTCTTT; CDR3 protein: CSVEDPYMNTEAFF
J gene: TRBJ1-5; D gene: -; V gene: TRBV27; clone size: few; CDR3 DNA: TGTGCCAGCAGTTGGGCCTTTAATCAGCCCCAGCATTTT; CDR3 protein: CASSWAFNQPQHF
J gene: TRBJ1-5; D gene: -; V gene: TRBV4-1; clone size: -; CDR3 DNA: TGCGCCAGCAGCCCCCAGTATAGCAATCAGCCCCAGCATTTT; CDR3 protein: CASSPQYSNQPQHF
J gene: TRBJ2-7; D gene: -; V gene: TRBV10-3; clone size: -; CDR3 DNA: TGTGCCATCAGTGATACCGGGGCCGAGCAGTACTTC; CDR3 protein: CAISDTGAEQYF
J gene: TRBJ1-2; D gene: -; V gene: TRBV21-1; clone size: -; CDR3 DNA: TGTGCCAGCAGCGATTTTATAGCTACAGAAAGGACCTATGGCTACACCTTC; CDR3 protein: CASSDFIATERTYGYTF
J gene: TRBJ2-5; D gene: -; V gene: TRBV5-6; clone size: -; CDR3 DNA: TGTGCCAGCAGCTTGGAGGGGGAAGAGACCCAGTACTTC; CDR3 protein: CASSLEGEETQYF
J gene: TRBJ2-7; D gene: -; V gene: TRBV6-1; clone size: -; CDR3 DNA: TGTGCCAGCCGACTGATCGGGGGACCCCGCTACGAGCAGTACTTC; CDR3 protein: CASRLIGGPRYEQYF
J gene: TRBJ1-2; D gene: -; V gene: TRBV28; clone size: -; CDR3 DNA: TGTGCCAGCAGTATGTTTGGACTCAACTATGGCTACACCTTC; CDR3 protein: CASSMFGLNYGYTF
J gene: TRBJ2-7; D gene: -; V gene: TRBV4-3; clone size: -; CDR3 DNA: TGCGCCAGCAGCCAAGAAAGTGGCTACGAGCAGTACTTC; CDR3 protein: CASSQESGYEQYF
J gene: TRBJ2-5; D gene: -; V gene: TRBV4-3; clone size: -; CDR3 DNA: TGCGCCAGCAGCCAAGATCGGTCGGGGCGGAAGACCCAGTACTTC; CDR3 protein: CASSQDRSGRKTQYF
J gene: TRBJ2-5; D gene: -; V gene: TRBV7-7; clone size: -; CDR3 DNA: TGTGCCAGCAGCTTAGTTACCCGCGAGACCCAGTACTTC; CDR3 protein: CASSLVTRETQYF
J gene: TRBJ2-3; D gene: TRBD1; V gene: TRBV10-1; clone size: -; CDR3 DNA: TGCGCCAGCAGTGAAGGGACAGGGAGCACAGATACGCAGTATTTT; CDR3 protein: CASSEGTGSTDTQYF
J gene: TRBJ2-5; D gene: TRBD1; V gene: TRBV7-6; clone size: -; CDR3 DNA: TGTGCCAGCAGCTCCCGGACAGGGAACCAAGAGACCCAGTACTTC; CDR3 protein: CASSSRTGNQETQYF
J gene: TRBJ2-1; D gene: TRBD2; V gene: TRBV5-1; clone size: -; CDR3 DNA: TGCGCCAGCAGCTTGGGGACTAGCGGGAGGCATGAGCAGTTCTTC; CDR3 protein: CASSLGTSGRHEQFF
J gene: TRBJ2-7; D gene: -; V gene: TRBV15; clone size: few; CDR3 DNA: TGTGCCACCAGCAGAACACAGGGAAGAGGGCCCTACGAGCAGTACTTC; CDR3 protein: CATSRTQGRGPYEQYF
J gene: TRBJ2-7; D gene: -; V gene: TRBV4-1; clone size: few; CDR3 DNA: TGCGCCAGCAGCCAAGAGGGCTACGGGTCCTACGAGCAGTACTTC; CDR3 protein: CASSQEGYGSYEQYF
J gene: TRBJ2-7; D gene: TRBD2; V gene: TRBV10-2; clone size: few; CDR3 DNA: TGCGCCAGCAGTGAGTCGACTAGCGGAATCTACGAGCAGTACTTC; CDR3 protein: CASSESTSGIYEQYF
J gene: TRBJ1-2; D gene: -; V gene: TRBV12-2; clone size: -; CDR3 DNA: TGTGCAAGTCGCCTCCGGGACAGGGGGCCTTATGGCTACACCTTC; CDR3 protein: CASRLRDRGPYGYTF
J gene: TRBJ2-7; D gene: TRBD1; V gene: TRBV30; clone size: -; CDR3 DNA: TGTGCCTGGAGTTCCTCCCGGGACAGGGTCCACGAGCAGTACTTC; CDR3 protein: CAWSSSRDRVHEQYF
J gene: TRBJ2-7; D gene: -; V gene: TRBV5-6; clone size: -; CDR3 DNA: TGTGCCAGCAGTATGGGGGGCGCTACCTACGAGCAGTACTTC; CDR3 protein: CASSMGGATYEQYF
J gene: TRBJ2-7; D gene: -; V gene: TRBV11-2; clone size: -; CDR3 DNA: TGTGCCAGCAGCTTAGACCGTAACGAGCAGTACTTC; CDR3 protein: CASSLDRNEQYF
J gene: TRBJ2-2; D gene: -; V gene: TRBV5-4; clone size: once; CDR3 DNA: TGTGCCAGCAGCTTCAGGGGTACGAGGGACACCGGGGAGCTGTTTTTT; CDR3 protein: CASSFRGTRDTGELFF
J gene: TRBJ1-2; D gene: TRBD1; V gene: TRBV10-3; clone size: -; CDR3 DNA: TGTGCCATCGGACAGGGCTTGAATGGCTACACCTTC; CDR3 protein: CAIGQGLNGYTF
J gene: TRBJ1-3; D gene: -; V gene: TRBV4-3; clone size: few; CDR3 DNA: TGCGCCAGCAGCCAAACTGTAGCTAGCTCTGGAAACACCATATATTTT; CDR3 protein: CASSQTVASSGNTIYF
J gene: TRBJ2-3; D gene: -; V gene: TRBV9; clone size: -; CDR3 DNA: TGTGCCAGCAGCGAGTTCACAGATACGCAGTATTTT; CDR3 protein: CASSEFTDTQYF
J gene: TRBJ2-5; D gene: TRBD2; V gene: TRBV27; clone size: -; CDR3 DNA: TGTGCCAGCAGTATTACGGGGGGGTCCCAGTACTTC; CDR3 protein: CASSITGGSQYF
J gene: TRBJ1-1; D gene: -; V gene: TRBV19; clone size: -; CDR3 DNA: TGTGCCAGTAGTATAAACAGGTGGTCCTCCATGAACACTGAAGCTTTCTTT; CDR3 protein: CASSINRWSSMNTEAFF
J gene: TRBJ2-7; D gene: -; V gene: TRBV7-8; clone size: once; CDR3 DNA: TGTGCCAGCAGCTTAGCAGGGGGCTCCTACGAGCAGTACTTC; CDR3 protein: CASSLAGGSYEQYF
J gene: TRBJ1-1; D gene: -; V gene: TRBV5-4; clone size: -; CDR3 DNA: TGTGCCAGCAGCTTGGGACAGGTCATGAACACTGAAGCTTTCTTT; CDR3 protein: CASSLGQVMNTEAFF
J gene: TRBJ1-2; D gene: TRBD1; V gene: TRBV5-4; clone size: -; CDR3 DNA: TGTGCCAGCAGACTGACAGGGGAAGACACCTTC; CDR3 protein: CASRLTGEDTF
J gene: TRBJ1-1; D gene: TRBD1; V gene: TRBV6-5; clone size: -; CDR3 DNA: TGTGCCAGCAGTTACTCGACAGGGGGTTACACTGAAGCTTTCTTT; CDR3 protein: CASSYSTGGYTEAFF
J gene: TRBJ2-1; D gene: -; V gene: TRBV5-1; clone size: few; CDR3 DNA: TGCGCCAGCAGCTGGGGAAGAGGTGAGCAGTTCTTC; CDR3 protein: CASSWGRGEQFF
J gene: TRBJ2-7; D gene: -; V gene: TRBV27; clone size: -; CDR3 DNA: TGTGCCAGCAGTTTATCTCTAGCACGGGGTGAGCAGTACTTC; CDR3 protein: CASSLSLARGEQYF
J gene: TRBJ2-7; D gene: -; V gene: TRBV18; clone size: few; CDR3 DNA: TGTGCCAGCTCACCGGGCAGGTCCTACGAGCAGTACTTC; CDR3 protein: CASSPGRSYEQYF
J gene: TRBJ1-3; D gene: -; V gene: TRBV15; clone size: -; CDR3 DNA: TGTGCCACCAGCGCGCTAGGGAGTAAAAACACCATATATTTT; CDR3 protein: CATSALGSKNTIYF
J gene: TRBJ2-7; D gene: TRBD1; V gene: TRBV19; clone size: -; CDR3 DNA: TGTGCCAGTCAGCCGGGACAGGGGATATACGAGCAGTACTTC; CDR3 protein: CASQPGQGIYEQYF
J gene: TRBJ1-1; D gene: TRBD1; V gene: TRBV6-5; clone size: -; CDR3 DNA: TGTGCCAGCAGGGAAAACAGGGGGCGGGAAGCTTTCTTT; CDR3 protein: CASRENRGREAFF
J gene: TRBJ2-7; D gene: TRBD1; V gene: TRBV19; clone size: -; CDR3 DNA: TGTGCCAGTAGGCTCTCGACCAGGGGGCGGAGGGAGCAGTACTTC; CDR3 protein: CASRLSTRGRREQYF
J gene: TRBJ2-7; D gene: TRBD1; V gene: TRBV5-6; clone size: -; CDR3 DNA: TGTGCCAGCAGCCCGGGGACAGGGCGGTACGAGCAGTACTTC; CDR3 protein: CASSPGTGRYEQYF